The rows below give T cell receptor beta chains drawn from one sample of a study of cytomegalovirus exposure and HLA in healthy donors. The assay was immunoSEQ multiplex PCR, and TCRdb's table has in-frame clones only and misses some. The table records more than 300,000 clones, roughly 90% of them present only once. The sequenced material came from PBMCs. The source is a woman under 30 in good health and CMV-seronegative. Both conserved end residues are part of each CDR3. D genes are given only for firm matches. For some rows the clone size is stated as once, few or many, or as a class when expanded; others skip it.

d_call	clone_size	j_call	v_call	cdr3_nt	cdr3_aa
TRBD1	-	TRBJ2-2	TRBV6-1	TGTGCCAGCAGTGGGGATAGACAGGGGTTGAACACCGGGGAGCTGTTTTTT	CASSGDRQGLNTGELFF
TRBD1	-	TRBJ2-2	TRBV18	TGTGCCAGCTCACCGACGACAGGGTTGAACACCGGGGAGCTGTTTTTT	CASSPTTGLNTGELFF
TRBD2	-	TRBJ2-1	TRBV9	TGTGCCAGCAGCGTAGATAGCGGGAGTTTTAATGAGCAGTTCTTC	CASSVDSGSFNEQFF
-	few	TRBJ2-2	TRBV18	TGTGCCAGCTCACCATCCGACATACCCACCGGGGAGCTGTTTTTT	CASSPSDIPTGELFF
TRBD1	-	TRBJ1-3	TRBV5-1	TGCGCCAGCAGCGCCGGGACAGGGGGCGAGTATCGCGGAAACACCATATATTTT	CASSAGTGGEYRGNTIYF
-	-	TRBJ2-1	TRBV4-3	TGCGCCAGCAGCCAAGCCCGAAGGGACTTCAATGAGCAGTTCTTC	CASSQARRDFNEQFF
-	once	TRBJ2-5	TRBV25-1	TGTGCCAGCAGTGATATGAGACAGGGAGGAGAGACCCAGTACTTC	CASSDMRQGGETQYF
-	-	TRBJ2-7	TRBV4-1	TGCGCCAGCAGCCTTCGAGGGAGACTAGACTACGAGCAGTACTTC	CASSLRGRLDYEQYF
TRBD1	-	TRBJ2-2	TRBV7-9	TGTGCCAGCAATCCGGGACAGGGAGTTTCCGGGGAGCTGTTTTTT	CASNPGQGVSGELFF
-	-	TRBJ1-3	TRBV28	TGTGCCAGTTCCCTCTCTGGAAACACCATATATTTT	CASSLSGNTIYF
TRBD2	-	TRBJ2-1	TRBV5-4	TGTGCCAGCAGCCTGGGACTAGCGGGACACAATGAGCAGTTCTTC	CASSLGLAGHNEQFF
-	-	TRBJ1-4	TRBV2	TGTGCCAGCAGTGTAAGGGAGGGTAATGAAAAACTGTTTTTT	CASSVREGNEKLFF
-	-	TRBJ2-1	TRBV7-2	TGTGCCAGCAGCTTAGGCACGGGGGAGCAGTTCTTC	CASSLGTGEQFF
-	-	TRBJ1-5	TRBV5-6	TGTGCCAGCAGCTTGGATAGGGGGAGTCAGCCCCAGCATTTT	CASSLDRGSQPQHF
-	few	TRBJ2-1	TRBV5-8	TGTGCCAGCAGTTATAGCTCCTACAATGAGCAGTTCTTC	CASSYSSYNEQFF
-	-	TRBJ1-2	TRBV5-4	TGTGCCAGCAGAAGCGGAGGGATCGGCTATGGCTACACCTTC	CASRSGGIGYGYTF
-	-	TRBJ2-1	TRBV10-3	TGTGCCATCAGTCCTGGGGCATCCTACAATGAGCAGTTCTTC	CAISPGASYNEQFF
-	-	TRBJ2-7	TRBV9	TGTGCCAGCAGCGTAAGGTCGGACACCCCCTACGAGCAGTACTTC	CASSVRSDTPYEQYF
-	-	TRBJ2-1	TRBV21-1	TGTGCCAGCAGCGCCGGGACATACGAGCAGTTCTTC	CASSAGTYEQFF
-	-	TRBJ1-4	TRBV7-3	TGTGCCAGCAGCTTAACAGGGGAGGGAAAACTGTTTTTT	CASSLTGEGKLFF
TRBD1	-	TRBJ1-1	TRBV29-1	TGCAGCGTTGAAGGGGCGTTAGGGGGCGACTTGAACACTGAAGCTTTCTTT	CSVEGALGGDLNTEAFF
-	-	TRBJ1-3	TRBV6-1	TGTGCCAGCAGTGAACACTTATCTGGGGCGAGTGGAAACACCATATATTTT	CASSEHLSGASGNTIYF
-	-	TRBJ2-1	TRBV5-6	TGTGCCAGCAGCTTGATTGCAGGAACTTACTACAATGAGCAGTTCTTC	CASSLIAGTYYNEQFF
TRBD2	-	TRBJ2-7	TRBV29-1	TGCAGCGTTGGGACTAGCGTATTCGAGCAGTACTTC	CSVGTSVFEQYF
-	-	TRBJ1-1	TRBV28	TGTGCCAGCACCCCCGGGAGGGCCACTGAAGCTTTCTTT	CASTPGRATEAFF
TRBD1	-	TRBJ2-7	TRBV28	TGTGCCACCGTCACAGGGGCCGCCCCCTACGAGCAGTACTTC	CATVTGAAPYEQYF
TRBD1	-	TRBJ2-7	TRBV7-7	TGTGCTAGCAGCTTAGGACAGGGGGCGGCCTACGAGCAGTACTTC	CASSLGQGAAYEQYF
-	-	TRBJ1-4	TRBV6-6	TGTGCCAGCAGAAATAGCGGGCCAAGGGGTGAAAAACTGTTTTTT	CASRNSGPRGEKLFF
-	-	TRBJ2-1	TRBV27	TGTGCCAGCAGTCTAACTAGTCCAAGGTACAATGAGCAGTTCTTC	CASSLTSPRYNEQFF
-	-	TRBJ2-7	TRBV27	TGTGCCAGCAAGACAGGTCCCTACGAGCAGTACTTC	CASKTGPYEQYF
TRBD2	-	TRBJ2-7	TRBV18	TGTGCCAGCTCCTCGGGACTAGCGGGAGGATTCACCTACGAGCAGTACTTC	CASSSGLAGGFTYEQYF
-	-	TRBJ1-3	TRBV5-1	TGCGCCAGCAGCCTTACAGTCTCTGGAAACACCATATATTTT	CASSLTVSGNTIYF
TRBD2	-	TRBJ2-1	TRBV4-1	TGCGCCAGCAGCCAAGGGACTGGTACTAGCGACCAGTTCTTC	CASSQGTGTSDQFF
-	-	TRBJ2-7	TRBV27	TGTGCCAGTGGGGGCGGTGTATCCTACGAGCAGTACTTC	CASGGGVSYEQYF
-	-	TRBJ1-4	TRBV5-1	TGCGCCAGCAGACTGGACAGTGCAACTAATGAAAAACTGTTTTTT	CASRLDSATNEKLFF
-	once	TRBJ2-1	TRBV11-2	TGTGCCAGCAGCTTAGGGGCTACCTTTCGGAATGAGCAGTTCTTC	CASSLGATFRNEQFF
TRBD1	few	TRBJ1-2	TRBV30	TGTGCCTGCTCCCGGGACAGGGTTTCCGGCTACACCTTC	CACSRDRVSGYTF
-	-	TRBJ1-1	TRBV10-3	TGTGCCATCAGTGAGCCCAGCAGGGCTAACACTGAAGCTTTCTTT	CAISEPSRANTEAFF
-	-	TRBJ1-2	TRBV5-8	TGTGCCAGCAGCTTGGTCGCCACAGGTTTTCTGAACTATGGCTACACCTTC	CASSLVATGFLNYGYTF
TRBD1	-	TRBJ2-5	TRBV4-3	TGCGCCAGCAGCCAAGATCCCGCCTCCGGGACAGGGGTTAGGGAGACCCAGTACTTC	CASSQDPASGTGVRETQYF
TRBD1	-	TRBJ2-7	TRBV5-1	TGCGCCAGCAGCTATGACAGGGGGTGGAACTACGAGCAGTACTTC	CASSYDRGWNYEQYF
-	-	TRBJ1-3	TRBV5-4	TGTGCCAGCAGCTTGGGCGGGGGAAACACCATATATTTT	CASSLGGGNTIYF
-	-	TRBJ1-1	TRBV2	TGTGCCAGCAGTGAAGGAGGGCCCCGGACTTTCTTT	CASSEGGPRTFF
TRBD2	-	TRBJ2-1	TRBV13	TGTGCCAGCAGGGGAGTGGGGTTAGCGGGAGCGGGGAATGAGCAGTTCTTC	CASRGVGLAGAGNEQFF
-	-	TRBJ1-4	TRBV4-3	TGCGCCAGCAGCCAAGATGCAGGGGTTGAAAAACTGTTTTTT	CASSQDAGVEKLFF
TRBD1	once	TRBJ1-4	TRBV5-6	TGTGCCAGCAGCTTGGGACAGGGAAATGAAAAACTGTTTTTT	CASSLGQGNEKLFF
TRBD2	-	TRBJ2-2	TRBV5-1	TGCGCCAGCAGCTTAATAGCGGGAGGGGCCGGGGAGCTGTTTTTT	CASSLIAGGAGELFF